The T cell receptor (beta chain) under discussion was sequenced for a study of blood T cell repertoires in COVID-19 (dated by TCRdb to between 2020 and 2021). At the level of the whole study: Collaborator samples came from the United States, Italy and Spain and covered acute and convalescent phases of COVID-19. The prospective study material was composed of cDNA or gDNA derived from T cells, B-cell-depleted T cells, or PBMCs. Subjects who had been exposed to COVID-19, were actively infected with it, or had recovered from it provided the deeply sampled blood TCRbeta repertoires that made up the dataset. The repertoires were made available in a free public database intended to serve as a resource for research on the immune response to SARS-CoV-2. Samples were obtained from the ongoing ImmuneRACE study (first 160 participants) and from 950 to 1,500 subjects provided by 6 global collaborators. The sample metadata nearly always contained a de-identified subject ID, COVID-19 status, age in years and sex. Where HLA class I and class II types were available, the types were taken from metadata supplied by the sample provider, not from assay-based typing. Study-level results and caveats: Clinical and demographic metadata were provided uncurated, with the amount varying by source and participant.

At one collaborating source in Seattle, patients were enrolled during active infection and were followed longitudinally through the course of disease. Collaborating institutions collected whole blood in K2EDTA tubes following their own protocols. For TCRbeta analysis, collaborators shipped samples as frozen whole blood, isolated PBMCs, or DNA extracted from either of those sample types. CDR1 and CDR2, looked up from the germline V gene (reference sequence), are SGHNT and YYREEE. Trimming leaves V shorter by 4 bases and J shorter by 7 bases, with the junction holding 11 bases beyond the gene matches. There are 15 amino acids in the CDR3, from cysteine to phenylalanine inclusive. Of all the DNA, just the CDR3 is kept, 45 bases in frame from base 1. TCRbeta CDR3 regions were amplified from genomic DNA using the immunoSEQ Assay, a bias-controlled multiplex PCR. On the study's bioinformatics: The number of nucleated cells in each sample was estimated from the amplification of reference gene primers within the assay. To quantify the absolute abundance of each unique TCRbeta CDR3 rearrangement, sequence reads were collapsed and filtered. For each sample, productive Simpson clonality was calculated as the square root of Simpson's diversity index across productive rearrangements. This immuneACCESS table, as held by TCRdb, lists in-frame sequences with V and J called but not all clones. Of the missing ones, under half trace to an unresolved V gene in checked studies; the others have no known cause. V, J and clone size are taken as reported in that table, and D and trimming were inferred from the DNA itself. The sample includes 120,000 to 150,000 clones, with 80% to 85% observed a single time. The ten most abundant clones make up roughly 8.7% of the sample.

Note on this clone: This receptor's antigen is unknown. Base qualities are not at hand, and no much larger clone is one base apart.

This TCR derives from a man aged 25-45 years with COVID-19, enrolled during active disease. The material sequenced was peripheral blood. The chain links TRBV5-4 with TRBJ2-7; 10 junctional bases match TRBD2. The nucleotide sequence is TGTGCCAGCAGCCCCAGGGCTAGCGGGAGCCATGAGCAGTACTTC. It translates to CASSPRASGSHEQYF.